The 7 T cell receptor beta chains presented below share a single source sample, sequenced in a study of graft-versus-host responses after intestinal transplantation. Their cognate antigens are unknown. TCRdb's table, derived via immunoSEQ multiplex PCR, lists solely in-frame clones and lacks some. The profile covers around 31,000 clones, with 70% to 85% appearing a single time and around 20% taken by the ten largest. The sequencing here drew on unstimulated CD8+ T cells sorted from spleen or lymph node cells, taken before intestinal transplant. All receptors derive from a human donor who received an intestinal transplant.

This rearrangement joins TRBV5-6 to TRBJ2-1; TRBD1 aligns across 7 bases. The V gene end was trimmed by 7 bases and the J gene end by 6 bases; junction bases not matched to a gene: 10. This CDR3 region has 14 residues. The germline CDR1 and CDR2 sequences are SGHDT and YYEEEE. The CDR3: CASGGQDTSNEQFF. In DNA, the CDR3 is TGTGCCAGCGGTGGACAGGACACCTCCAATGAGCAGTTCTTC. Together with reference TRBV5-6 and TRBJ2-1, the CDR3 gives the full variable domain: DAGVTQSPTHLIKTRGQQVTLRCSPKSGHDTVSWYQQALGQGPQFIFQYYEEEERQRGNFPDRFSGHQFPNYSSELNVNALLLGDSALYLCASGGQDTSNEQFFGPGTRLTVL.

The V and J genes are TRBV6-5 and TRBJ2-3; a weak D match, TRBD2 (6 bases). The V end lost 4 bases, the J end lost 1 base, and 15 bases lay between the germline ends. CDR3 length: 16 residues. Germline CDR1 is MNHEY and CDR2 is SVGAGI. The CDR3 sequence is CASSLQLALGTDTQYF. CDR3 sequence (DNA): TGTGCCAGCAGTTTACAACTAGCACTTGGCACAGATACGCAGTATTTT.

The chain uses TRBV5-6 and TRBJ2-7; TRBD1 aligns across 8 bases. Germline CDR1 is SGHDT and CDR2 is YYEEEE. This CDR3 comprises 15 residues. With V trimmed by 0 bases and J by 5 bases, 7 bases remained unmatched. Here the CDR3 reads CASSLVQGAVHEQYF. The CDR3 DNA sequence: TGTGCCAGCAGCTTGGTTCAGGGGGCCGTCCACGAGCAGTACTTC.

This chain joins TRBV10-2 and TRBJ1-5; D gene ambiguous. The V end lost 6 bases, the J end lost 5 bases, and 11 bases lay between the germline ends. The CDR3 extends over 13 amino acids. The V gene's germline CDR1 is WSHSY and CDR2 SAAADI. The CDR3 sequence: CASRASTYQPQHF. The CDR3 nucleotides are TGCGCCAGCAGAGCCTCGACATATCAGCCCCAGCATTTT.

The CDR3 region is CASSDIAVNTEAFF. In nucleotides, the CDR3 is TGTGCCAGCAGTGATATAGCAGTGAACACTGAAGCTTTCTTT. The chain is built from TRBV2 and TRBJ1-1, with no clear D. The V end was cut by 3 bases, the J end by 0 bases, with 8 bases between. The germline V gene has CDR1 SNHLY and CDR2 FYNNEI. The CDR3 runs 14 residues.

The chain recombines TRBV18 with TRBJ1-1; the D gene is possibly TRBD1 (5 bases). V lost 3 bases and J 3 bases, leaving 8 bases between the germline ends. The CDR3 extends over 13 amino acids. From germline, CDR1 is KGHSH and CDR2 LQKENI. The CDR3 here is CASSPPTDTEAFF. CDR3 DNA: TGTGCCAGCTCACCTCCGACAGACACTGAAGCTTTCTTT.

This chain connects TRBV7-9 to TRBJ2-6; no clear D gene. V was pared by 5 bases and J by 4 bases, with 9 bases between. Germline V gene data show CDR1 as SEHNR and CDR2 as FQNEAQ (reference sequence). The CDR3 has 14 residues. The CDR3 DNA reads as TGTGCCAGCAGCCCGCGTTGGGGGGCCAACGTCCTGACTTTC. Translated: CASSPRWGANVLTF.